These T cell receptor beta chains were read from a single sample in a study of TIL therapy for anti-PD-1-resistant metastatic lung cancer. The protocol was immunoSEQ multiplex PCR, while the TCRdb copy is restricted to in-frame clones and leaves out a portion. The sample records approximately 60,000 clones, roughly 77% being singletons. The sample here was blood, taken at baseline. The receptors here all came from a person between 25 and 80 years old with non-small cell lung cancer. Both conserved end residues are part of each CDR3. A D gene is named only where the DNA matches it firmly. Size values are once, few and many counts, or a class for expanded clones, and some rows have none.

CASSISGHRGNEQFF TGTGCCAGCAGCATCAGTGGGCATCGGGGCAATGAGCAGTTCTTC TRBV5-6 . TRBJ2-1 15 .
CSTTTGNNYGYTF TGCAGCACAACAACAGGGAACAACTATGGCTACACCTTC TRBV29-1 once TRBJ1-2 13 .
CASSLDRGPETQYF TGTGCCAGCAGCTTAGACCGGGGGCCAGAGACCCAGTACTTC TRBV11-2 . TRBJ2-5 14 .
CASSLSSSGITGELFF TGTGCCAGCAGCTTATCCAGCTCCGGGATCACCGGGGAGCTGTTTTTT TRBV7-9 few TRBJ2-2 16 .
CASSLRGAGGNTYEQYF TGCGCCAGCAGCCTCCGAGGGGCGGGGGGCAACACCTACGAGCAGTACTTC TRBV5-1 . TRBJ2-7 17 TRBD2
CASSLGDVSGNTIYF TGTGCCAGCAGCTTAGGTGATGTCTCTGGAAACACCATATATTTT TRBV7-9 . TRBJ1-3 15 .
CASSLRNTEAFF TGTGCCAGCTCATTAAGGAACACTGAAGCTTTCTTT TRBV18 . TRBJ1-1 12 .
CASSLKREGLLDEQFF TGTGCCAGCAGCCTCAAGCGGGAGGGCCTTTTGGATGAGCAGTTCTTC TRBV7-2 . TRBJ2-1 16 TRBD2
CASSVGNFQETQYF TGTGCCAGCAGCGTAGGAAATTTCCAAGAGACCCAGTACTTC TRBV9 once TRBJ2-5 14 .
CATGGLAGGLLLF TGTGCCACCGGGGGACTAGCGGGAGGATTACTTCTTTTC TRBV10-3 . TRBJ2-7 13 TRBD2
CASSELGPNTGELFF TGTGCCAGCAGTGAACTAGGGCCGAACACCGGGGAGCTGTTTTTT TRBV6-1 . TRBJ2-2 15 .
CASSLTDPYEQYF TGTGCCAGCAGTTTAACAGACCCCTACGAGCAGTACTTC TRBV6-2/TRBV6-3 . TRBJ2-7 13 .
CASSPTDRSYEQYF TGTGCCAGCTCACCAACGGACAGATCCTACGAGCAGTACTTC TRBV18 . TRBJ2-7 14 .
CASSSSSMSSYEQYF TGTGCCAGCAGCTCTAGCTCAATGAGCTCCTACGAGCAGTACTTC TRBV7-2 . TRBJ2-7 15 .
CASSESGGSGGGEAFF TGTGCCAGCAGTGAATCCGGGGGATCAGGGGGCGGAGAAGCTTTCTTT TRBV25-1 . TRBJ1-1 16 TRBD1
CASSLGGPLYEQYF TGTGCCAGCAGCTTGGGTGGGCCCTTATACGAGCAGTACTTC TRBV5-6 . TRBJ2-7 14 .
CATSERQGGRDTQYF TGTGCCACCAGTGAACGACAGGGGGGGAGAGATACGCAGTATTTT TRBV24-1 . TRBJ2-3 15 TRBD1
CASSGTSLLYEQYF TGTGCCAGCAGCGGGACTAGCCTATTATACGAGCAGTACTTC TRBV27 . TRBJ2-7 14 TRBD2
CASSRSGKNIQYF TGTGCCAGCAGCCGGAGCGGCAAAAACATTCAGTACTTC TRBV14 . TRBJ2-4 13 .
CASSLGLAGVRETQYF TGTGCCAGCAGCTTAGGACTAGCGGGAGTTCGGGAGACCCAGTACTTC TRBV5-5 . TRBJ2-5 16 TRBD2
CASIVSGGPSYNEQFF TGTGCCAGCATCGTCAGCGGGGGGCCCTCCTACAATGAGCAGTTCTTC TRBV2 few TRBJ2-1 16 TRBD2
CASSFNAVVGYEQYF TGTGCCAGCAGCTTTAATGCCGTCGTAGGTTACGAGCAGTACTTC TRBV7-2 . TRBJ2-7 15 .
CASSEPGGRGYSPLHF TGTGCCAGCAGTGAACCGGGAGGTCGCGGGTATTCACCCCTCCACTTT TRBV2 . TRBJ1-6 16 .
CASSLAGSNQPQHF TGTGCCAGCAGTTTAGCAGGGTCGAATCAGCCCCAGCATTTT TRBV28 . TRBJ1-5 14 .
CASSKQKNTEAFF TGTGCCAGCAGTAAACAGAAGAACACTGAAGCTTTCTTT TRBV6-5 . TRBJ1-1 13 .
CASSPTRGAADGAFF TGTGCCAGCAGCCCTACCCGAGGGGCCGCTGACGGGGCTTTCTTT TRBV7-2 . TRBJ1-1 15 .
CASSQESDSSYNEQFF TGCGCCAGCAGCCAAGAATCAGATAGCTCCTACAATGAGCAGTTCTTC TRBV4-3 . TRBJ2-1 16 .
CASSSTSRSEWAETQYF TGTGCCAGCAGCTCGACCTCTAGAAGTGAGTGGGCGGAGACCCAGTACTTC TRBV7-2 . TRBJ2-5 17 .
CASSRQESSYNEQFF TGTGCCAGCAGCCGTCAAGAGTCCTCCTACAATGAGCAGTTCTTC TRBV3-1/TRBV3-2 . TRBJ2-1 15 .
CASSVGTGSTYEQYF TGTGCCAGCAGCGTAGGGACAGGGAGCACCTACGAGCAGTACTTC TRBV9 . TRBJ2-7 15 TRBD1
CASSLSRDNEQFF TGTGCCAGCAGCTTAAGTAGAGACAATGAGCAGTTCTTC TRBV7-2 . TRBJ2-1 13 .
CASIFPGRDSGYTF TGTGCCAGCATCTTTCCAGGGCGGGACAGTGGCTACACCTTC TRBV7-9 . TRBJ1-2 14 TRBD1
CASSRPGQGNQETQYF TGTGCCAGCAGCCGTCCGGGACAGGGAAACCAAGAGACCCAGTACTTC TRBV7-9 . TRBJ2-5 16 TRBD1
CATSYAGQEAWETQYF TGTGCCACCAGCTACGCCGGACAGGAGGCGTGGGAGACCCAGTACTTC TRBV7-2 . TRBJ2-5 16 TRBD1
CASSFPRWAPQHF TGTGCCAGCAGCTTCCCCCGTTGGGCGCCCCAGCATTTT TRBV21-1 few TRBJ1-5 13 .
CASSRGQFQPQHF TGCGCCAGCAGCCGAGGACAGTTTCAGCCCCAGCATTTT TRBV4-1 . TRBJ1-5 13 .
CASSWSGVGNSPLHF TGTGCCAGCAGCTGGTCCGGGGTGGGAAATTCACCCCTCCACTTT TRBV11-2 . TRBJ1-6 15 .
CASRAGGSYEQYF TGTGCCAGCAGGGCGGGGGGGTCCTACGAGCAGTACTTC TRBV3-1/TRBV3-2 . TRBJ2-7 13 TRBD2
CASSEQGLFNQPQHF TGTGCCAGCAGTGAACAGGGCCTTTTCAATCAGCCCCAGCATTTT TRBV6-1 . TRBJ1-5 15 .
CASSLVGSHNEQFF TGTGCCAGCAGCTTGGTAGGGTCTCACAATGAGCAGTTCTTC TRBV5-6 few TRBJ2-1 14 .
CASSHEDNEQFF TGCGCCAGCAGCCACGAGGACAATGAGCAGTTCTTC TRBV4-3 . TRBJ2-1 12 .
CASSLDRNYGYTF TGTGCCAGCAGCTTGGACAGAAACTATGGCTACACCTTC TRBV5-4 . TRBJ1-2 13 .